This entry features one T cell receptor (beta chain) sequence. A junction boundary mismatches the germline segment, possibly from a read error. Amplification yielded TCR beta CDR3 regions, with RNA transcripts as the source. In the first-round RT-PCR of the TCR CDR3, the HTBI primer set was used. From the multiplex PCR reads, TCRdb called clonotypes with MiXCR, one entry per CDR3 protein. The sample shows nearly 750,000 distinct CDR3 sequences, around a third of them seen only once. This entry belongs to a study of T cells in Graves' hyperthyroidism and ophthalmopathy. The origin of this receptor is a woman in her thirties or forties with Graves' hyperthyroidism. Sequencing used blood.

DNA of the CDR3: TGCGCCAGCAGCCAAGATAGTACATCCCACACGAACACCGGGGAGCTGTTTTTT. Translating it yields CASSQDSTSHTNTGELFF. V and J are TRBV7-2 and TRBJ2-2; D gene uncertain. CDR3 length: 18 residues. The germline V gene has CDR1 SGHTA and CDR2 FQGNSA.